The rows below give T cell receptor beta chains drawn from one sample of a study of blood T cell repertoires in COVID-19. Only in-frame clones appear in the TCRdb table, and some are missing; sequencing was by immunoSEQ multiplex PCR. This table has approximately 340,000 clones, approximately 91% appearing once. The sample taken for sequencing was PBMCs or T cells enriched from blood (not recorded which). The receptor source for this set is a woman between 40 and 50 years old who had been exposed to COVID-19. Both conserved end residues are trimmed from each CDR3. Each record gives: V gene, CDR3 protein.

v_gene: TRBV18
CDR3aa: ASSPTGWQGYGSTEAF

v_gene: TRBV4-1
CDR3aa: ASSQTEEGITDTQY

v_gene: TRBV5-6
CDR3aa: ASSFGGGTGLLWDTEAF

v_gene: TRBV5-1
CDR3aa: ASSPRSGRMNTEAF

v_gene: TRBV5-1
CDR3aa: ASSLGDLPGTEAF

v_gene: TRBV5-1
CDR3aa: ASSLGTGVNQPQH

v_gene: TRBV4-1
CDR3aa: ASSQDNDQPQH

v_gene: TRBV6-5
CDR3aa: ASSFGLGVGYT

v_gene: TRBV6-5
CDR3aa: ASSLGGQDKAF

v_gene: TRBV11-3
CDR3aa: ASSLAPSSGEQF

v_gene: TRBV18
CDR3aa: ASSPVVGQTQETQY

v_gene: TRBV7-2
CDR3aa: ASSLEGQGTNEKLF

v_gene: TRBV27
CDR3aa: ASSPMGQGTSNYGYT

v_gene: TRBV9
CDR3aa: ASSVELAGGLKQF

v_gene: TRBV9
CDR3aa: ASSADPRVTGELF

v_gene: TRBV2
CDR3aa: ASRWTEATNEKLF

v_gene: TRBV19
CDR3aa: ASSGQLPTDTQY

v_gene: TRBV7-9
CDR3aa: ASSSGLANTGELF